This TCR beta chain was captured in a study of T cells in localized non-small cell lung cancer. As regards this clone: Its antigen is not known.

Findings and limits, study-wide: Prolonged overall survival went with higher T cell density in the blood. Paired adjacent lung recovered a median around 60 of the top 100 tumor clones.

Germline V gene lookup returns CDR1 SGHTA and CDR2 FQGNSA. The CDR3 length is 13 residues. V gave up 5 bases and J gave up 8 bases; unmatched junction bases: 5. Some clones are missing from TCRdb's copy, which holds only in-frame ones; the method was immunoSEQ multiplex PCR. Counted here are around 90,000 clones, 80% occurring once; the ten biggest clones make up roughly a fifth. The starting material was PBMCs, obtained before any cancer treatment. This chain links TRBV7-2 with TRBJ1-1; 10 bases map to TRBD1. This sequence was found in a man aged 40 to 69 with stage II squamous cell lung carcinoma. CDR3 DNA: TGTGCCAGCAGCCCGGGACAGGGGACCGAAGCTTTCTTT. Encoded protein: CASSPGQGTEAFF.